The source of this TCR beta chain is a study of blood T cell repertoires in COVID-19. At the level of the study: The United States, Italy and Spain provided the acute and convalescent COVID-19 samples. T cells, B-cell-depleted T cells, or PBMCs supplied cDNA or gDNA.

Original analysis: Using reference gene primer amplification, nucleated cell counts were estimated. Using immunoSEQ multiplex PCR, the repertoire was profiled, and TCRdb retains in-frame clones only, with some absent. That table gives V, J and clone size, and the DNA gave D and trimming. The sample lists about 99,000 clones, around nine tenths occurring once. This CDR3 spans 15 amino acids. Trimming removed 6 bases from V and 10 bases from J; junction bases left unmatched: 14. In germline, CDR1 is SNHLY, CDR2 FYNNEI. This receptor was obtained from a man in his forties or fifties in a cohort sampled during active COVID-19. What was sequenced was peripheral blood. This chain connects TRBV2 to TRBJ2-7; 11 bases are shared with TRBD1. Written as DNA, the CDR3 is TGTGCCAGCAGCCTTTTTAGGGACAGGGGGTCGGGTCAGTACGTC. This gives the protein CASSLFRDRGSGQYV.